Sequencing of this T cell receptor beta chain was carried out in a study of T cells expressing NK-cell markers. At the level of the study: Repertoire data for TCR beta were derived from sorted T cells (CD3+CD56+NKG2C+, CD3+CD56+NKG2C- and CD3+CD56-NKG2C+).

TCRdb reprocessed the 5' RACE reads; each CDR3 protein has one entry and no DNA is given. Across some 600,000 distinct CDR3 sequences, the top ten clones capture approximately 3.6% of the sample. The CDR3 runs 14 residues. Germline V gives CDR1 MDHEN, CDR2 SYDVKM. The V call is TRBV28, the J call TRBJ1-1; the D gene TCRdb calls, TRBD1, cannot be checked with no DNA. The sequencing input was blood T cells: a sorted CD56 or NKG2C T cell subset, CD4+ or CD8+ T cells, or bulk PBMC T cells (not recorded which). The clonotype was recovered from a man between 18 and 29 years old in good health. CDR3: CASSLDRGNAEAFF.